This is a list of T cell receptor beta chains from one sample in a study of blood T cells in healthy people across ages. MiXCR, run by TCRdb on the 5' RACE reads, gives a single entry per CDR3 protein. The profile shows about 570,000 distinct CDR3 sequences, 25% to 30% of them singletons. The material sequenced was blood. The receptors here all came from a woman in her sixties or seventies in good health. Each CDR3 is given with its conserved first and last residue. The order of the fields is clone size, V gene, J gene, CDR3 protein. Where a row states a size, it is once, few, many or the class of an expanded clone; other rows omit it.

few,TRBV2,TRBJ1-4,CASREGFPATNEKLFF
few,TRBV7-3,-,CASSKVGGVNNEQFF
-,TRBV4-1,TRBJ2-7,CASSQGKPWDYQNHEQYF
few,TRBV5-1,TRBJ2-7,CASSPTGGQTSYEQYF
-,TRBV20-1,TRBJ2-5,CSALLAGVQETQYF
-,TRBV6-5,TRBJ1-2,CASSYGGSSNYGYTF
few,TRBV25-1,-,CASSEGGGRYEQYF
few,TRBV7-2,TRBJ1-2,CASSSTRGQYGYTF
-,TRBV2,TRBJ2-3,CASSDVGGTQYF
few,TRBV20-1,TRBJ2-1,CSARFGDNEQFF
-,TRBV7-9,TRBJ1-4,CASSLTQIEGEKLFF
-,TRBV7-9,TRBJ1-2,CASNLAEGTARGYTF
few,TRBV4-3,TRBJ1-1,CASSQDLKGEAFF
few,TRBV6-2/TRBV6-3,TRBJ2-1,CASKGWENEQFF
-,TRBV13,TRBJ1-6,CASSPRGQGQSPLHF
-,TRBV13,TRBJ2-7,CASSSVGDPPREQYF
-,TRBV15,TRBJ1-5,CATSTSSNQPQHF
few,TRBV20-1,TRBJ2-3,CSARRTSDTQYF
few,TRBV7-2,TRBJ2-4,CASSSQTVLAKNIQYF
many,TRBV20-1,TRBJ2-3,CSARPYRGPGTDTQYF
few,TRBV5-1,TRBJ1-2,CASSLAQGNGYTF
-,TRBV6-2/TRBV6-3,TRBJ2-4,CASSYLTGHYNIQYF
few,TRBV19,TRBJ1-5,CASSGDGGNQPQHF
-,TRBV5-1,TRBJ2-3,CASSLTGYATDTQYF
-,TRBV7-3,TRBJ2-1,CASSISGGEYYNEQFF
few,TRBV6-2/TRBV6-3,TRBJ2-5,CASSPPLAGGATQYF
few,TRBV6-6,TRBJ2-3,CASGFRADAQYF
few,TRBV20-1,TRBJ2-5,CSAPGQYRETQYF
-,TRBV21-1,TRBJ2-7,CASSKLESDRAYEQYF
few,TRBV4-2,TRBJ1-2,CASSQDRTGDGYTF
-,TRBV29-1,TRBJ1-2,CSVSGDRNYGYTF
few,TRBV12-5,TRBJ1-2,CASEREGAIGGAGYTF
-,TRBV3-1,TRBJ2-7,CASSSITTGALIYEQYF
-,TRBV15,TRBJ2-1,CATSRRHGSSSSYNEQFF
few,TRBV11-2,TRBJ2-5,CASSSPQLTSKETQYF
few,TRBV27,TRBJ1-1,CGPGRTEAFF
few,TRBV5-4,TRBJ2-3,CASNPGLLTDTQYF
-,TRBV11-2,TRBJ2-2,CASSFPGLASSGGELFF
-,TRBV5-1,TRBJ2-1,CASSSLVSGGSAGYNEQFF
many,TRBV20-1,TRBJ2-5,CSARETQGGETQYF
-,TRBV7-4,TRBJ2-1,CASSLAGTVYNEQFF